These 20 T cell receptor beta chains originate from one sample sequenced in a study of Graves' ophthalmopathy and Graves' hyperthyroidism. RNA transcripts served as template for amplifying TCR beta CDR3 sequences. RT-PCR in the first round used HTBI primers; a second-round multiplex PCR followed. MiXCR, run by TCRdb on the multiplex PCR reads, gives a single entry per CDR3 protein. The table shows over 650,000 distinct CDR3 sequences, with approximately 39% occurring only once. Sequencing used peripheral blood. Receptor source: an adult man with Graves' ophthalmopathy.

In this sample, this clonotype turned up a few times. This may be a read error: a much more frequent sequence differs by one nucleotide. The chain links TRBV24-1 to TRBJ2-7; 7 bases fit TRBD2. The CDR3 consists of 16 residues. Germline-derived CDR1 and CDR2 are KGHDR and SFDVKD. The chain's CDR3 is CATGDTAGTINYEQYF. CDR3 nucleotide sequence: TGTGCCACCGGTGATACTGCCGGGACTATTAACTACGAGCAGTACTTC.

As for this clonotype: Possible read error: a much larger clone is one base away. The V gene is TRBV20-1, the J gene TRBJ1-1; D uncertain. The ends were cut back, 5 bases at V and 5 bases at J, with 18 bases in the middle. Germline V lookup: CDR1 DFQATT, CDR2 SNEGSKA (reference sequence). The CDR3 spans 14 residues. CDR3 sequence: CSALVGKEDTEAFF. The CDR3 DNA reads TGCAGTGCTCTGGTCGGCAAGGAGGATACTGAAGCTTTCTTT.

The chain has TRBV3-1 and TRBJ2-7; perhaps TRBD2 as D (5 bases). Trimming left V 4 bases short and J 2 bases short, with 18 bases between. There are 16 residues in the CDR3. Per germline, CDR1 LGHDT and CDR2 YNNKEL (reference sequence). CDR3 region: CASSPMGPGMPYEQYF. The CDR3 region has the DNA TGTGCCAGCAGCCCCATGGGTCCCGGGATGCCCTACGAGCAGTACTTC.

This clonotype was seen repeatedly, ten times or more. The chain recombines TRBV2 with TRBJ1-2; TRBD1 is a possible D gene (6 bases). Deletions cut 5 bases from V and 8 bases from J, with 12 bases between. Germline loops: CDR1 SNHLY, CDR2 FYNNEI. The CDR3 consists of 12 residues. CDR3 sequence: CASSLWTEGYTF. Written as DNA, the CDR3 is TGTGCCAGCAGTCTGTGGACAGAAGGCTACACCTTC. The variable domain in full, with the rest retrieved from reference TRBV2 and TRBJ1-2, is EPEVTQTPSHQVTQMGQEVILRCVPISNHLYFYWYRQILGQKVEFLVSFYNNEISEKSEIFDDQFSVERPDGSNFTLKIRSTKLEDSAMYFCASSLWTEGYTFGSGTRLTVV.

About this clonotype: A much larger clone differs from this one at a single base, so this may be a read error. CDR3 amino acids: CACKRRGNTEAFF. In DNA form, the CDR3 reads TGTGCCTGCAAGCGCAGGGGGAACACTGAAGCTTTCTTT. The gene calls are TRBV12-3 or TRBV12-4 and TRBJ1-1; possible D gene TRBD1, 6 bases. The CDR3 covers 13 residues. V gave up 11 bases and J gave up 1 base, with 14 bases separating them.

The V call is TRBV11-2, the J call TRBJ1-1; D call uncertain. The CDR3 has 13 amino acids. Trimming shortened V by 5 bases and J by 8 bases, and 15 bases separated the two germline ends. Germline assignment: CDR1 SGHAT and CDR2 FQNNGV. CDR3 amino acids: CASSHGEQPEAFF. In DNA, the CDR3 is TGTGCCAGCAGCCACGGGGAACAGCCCGAAGCTTTCTTT.

The chain links TRBV9 to TRBJ1-4, with D possibly TRBD1 on 5 matching bases. CDR3 size: 15 residues. The germline gives CDR1 SGDLS, CDR2 YYNGEE. Trimming took off 0 bases at V and 6 bases at J, with 12 bases between the two ends. The CDR3 region has the DNA TGTGCCAGCAGCGTAGACGACGGGGGTCATGAAAAACTGTTTTTT. This encodes CASSVDDGGHEKLFF.

The chain employs TRBV19 and TRBJ2-1; TRBD1 aligns across 7 bases. The V gene's germline CDR1 is LNHDA and CDR2 SQIVND (reference sequence). The J segment lost 3 bases and the V segment lost 11 bases, leaving 13 bases of the junction unmatched. The CDR3 totals 15 residues. The CDR3, as DNA: TGTGCCTGGAGTGTCAAACAGGGGATCTACAATGAGCAGTTCTTC. Protein: CAWSVKQGIYNEQFF.

J is TRBJ2-6 and V is TRBV7-3; tentatively, D is TRBD1 (6 bases). Germline CDR1 SGHTA, CDR2 FQGTGA. The CDR3 extends over 16 amino acids. Trimming took 4 bases from V and 2 from J, leaving 12 bases between them. CDR3 sequence reads: CASSSAHRAGANVLTF. The DNA for the CDR3 is TGTGCCAGCAGCTCTGCCCACAGGGCTGGGGCCAACGTCCTGACTTTC.

A word on this clonotype: This is likely a read error, given that the CDR3 carries no conserved phenylalanine or tryptophan at its end. V is TRBV29-1 and J is TRBJ1-1; 7 nucleotides align to TRBD1. The CDR3 runs 13 residues. Germline V gene sequence: CDR1 SQVTM, CDR2 ANQGSEA. Losses at the gene ends were 8 bases for V and 1 base for J; bases not matched to a gene: 7. The CDR3 sequence: CSPEGAGNTEAFL. The DNA for the CDR3 is TGCAGCCCGGAGGGGGCGGGGAACACTGAAGCTTTCCTT.

This clonotype was seen once. The J gene is TRBJ2-7, the V gene TRBV2, with 11 bases matching TRBD1. This CDR3 has 13 amino acids. Germline CDR1 reads SNHLY; CDR2 reads FYNNEI. Trimming took 6 bases from V and 6 from J; bases not matched to a gene: 4. The CDR3 nucleotides are TGTGCCAGCAGGGGACAGGGGGGGACCGAGCAGTACTTC. This sequence encodes CASRGQGGTEQYF.

The genes are TRBV10-3 and TRBJ2-1, with D perhaps assigned TRBD1 or TRBD2 (5 bases each). Germline loops: CDR1 ENHRY, CDR2 SYGVKD. The CDR3 totals 13 residues. Trimming removed 6 bases at V and 5 bases at J, with 11 bases between. The CDR3 is CAIRGTDDNEQFF. CDR3 DNA: TGTGCCATCAGGGGGACGGATGACAATGAGCAGTTCTTC.

J is TRBJ2-2 and V is TRBV10-3, with D possibly being TRBD2 (5 bases). The germline V gene has CDR1 ENHRY and CDR2 SYGVKD. V lost 8 bases to trimming and J lost 3 bases, with 7 bases between them. The CDR3 runs to 12 residues. The DNA for the CDR3 is TGTGCCATCGTGCGGGACACCGGGGAGCTGTTTTTT. Its translation: CAIVRDTGELFF.

This clonotype was observed a handful of times. This chain uses TRBV12-3 or TRBV12-4 with TRBJ1-2; D gene unclear. V lost 2 bases to trimming and J lost 4 bases, with 8 bases between them. CDR3 length equals 13 residues. The CDR3: CASSLWGSYGYTF. The DNA of the CDR3 is TGTGCCAGCAGTTTATGGGGATCCTATGGCTACACCTTC.

This clonotype was counted only a few times. V gene TRBV3-2 combines with J gene TRBJ1-5. TRBV3-2 constitutes a pseudogene. This CDR3 has 14 amino acids. DNA for the CDR3: TGTGCCAGCAGCCAAGACCAAGGTTCTCAGCCCCAGCATTTT. Translation gives CASSQDQGSQPQHF.

This chain uses TRBV11-2 with TRBJ1-3, with unresolved D. The germline gives CDR1 SGHAT, CDR2 FQNNGV. The V end lost 8 bases, the J end lost 1 base, and 18 bases lay between the germline ends. The CDR3 runs to 16 residues. In nucleotides, the CDR3 is TGTGCCAGCTCACCACCGCAAGTCCCATCTGGAAACACCATATATTTT. This encodes CASSPPQVPSGNTIYF.

The chain couples TRBV7-2 to TRBJ2-3; 15 nucleotides agree with TRBD2. After removal of 7 bases from V and 10 bases from J, the junction contained 3 bases not matched to a gene. From germline, CDR1 is SGHTA and CDR2 FQGNSA. This CDR3 has 13 amino acids. CDR3 in amino acids: CASTGTSGGPQYF. In DNA, the CDR3 is TGTGCCAGCACCGGGACTAGCGGGGGGCCGCAGTATTTT. The whole variable domain, filled in from reference TRBV7-2 and TRBJ2-3, reads GAGVSQSPSNKVTEKGKDVELRCDPISGHTALYWYRQSLGQGLEFLIYFQGNSAPDKSGLPSDRFSAERTGGSVSTLTIQRTQQEDSAVYLCASTGTSGGPQYFGPGTRLTVL.

The chain is built from TRBV5-1 and TRBJ1-2; 11 bases match TRBD1. This CDR3 spans 14 amino acids. Looked up from germline, CDR1 is SGHRS and CDR2 is YFSETQ. V was clipped by 4 bases and J by 8 bases; unmatched bases: 7. The CDR3 region has the DNA TGCGCCAGCAGCACTGGACAGGGGGCTGGAGGCTACACCTTC. Translating it yields CASSTGQGAGGYTF.

This clonotype appeared a single time. The chain carries TRBV14 and TRBJ2-7; 7 bases are shared with TRBD1. Germline lookup yields CDR1 SGHDN and CDR2 FVKESK. This CDR3 contains 14 residues. V shed 4 bases, J shed 2 bases, and the junction held 5 bases outside the gene matches. Here the CDR3 reads CASSPTGVPYEQYF. In nucleotides, the CDR3 is TGTGCCAGCAGCCCAACAGGGGTCCCCTACGAGCAGTACTTC.

This clonotype was detected ten times or more. The chain uses TRBV5-1 and TRBJ1-1; D ambiguous. The CDR3 totals 13 residues. Between the trimmed V and J ends, which lost 4 bases and 1 base, there was a span of 8 bases. The germline V gene has CDR1 SGHRS and CDR2 YFSETQ. The CDR3 region has the DNA TGCGCCAGCAGCCAAGCCGAGAACACTGAAGCTTTCTTT. It codes for CASSQAENTEAFF.